The 8 T cell receptor beta chains below were found in one sample sequenced in a study of T-cell reconstitution after alpha-beta-depleted transplantation in children. For TCRbeta, the library was prepared with unique molecular identifiers. One entry per CDR3 protein, called by TCRdb with MiXCR from the PCR reads. The table shows 250,000 to 400,000 distinct CDR3 sequences, with more than 20% occurring only once. The sequencing used PBMCs, mostly from graft donor cells, collected 180 days after TCRalphabeta/CD19-depleted stem cell transplant. These receptors were taken from a male patient under 18 who had a stem cell transplant for acute lymphoblastic leukemia, so the T cells may come from the graft donor.

The chain recombines TRBV29-1 with TRBJ2-3; 8 positions match TRBD2. The CDR3 runs 12 residues. Germline V gene lookup returns CDR1 SQVTM and CDR2 ANQGSEA. Unmatched junction bases numbered 3, after V lost 8 bases and J lost 2 bases. The CDR3: CSIAGSTDTQYF. CDR3 nucleotides: TGCAGCATAGCGGGATCCACAGATACGCAGTATTTT.

In this sample, this clonotype turned up a few times. This chain uses TRBV28 with TRBJ1-2; D unclear. The CDR3 consists of 14 residues. CDR1 MDHEN and CDR2 SYDVKM come from the germline V gene. The germline V and J ends were trimmed by 1 base and 2 bases, with 8 bases remaining between them. The CDR3 loop is CASSLSQKNYGYTF. In DNA form, the CDR3 reads TGTGCCAGCAGTTTATCCCAAAAGAACTATGGCTACACCTTC.

This clonotype came up a few times. The chain combines TRBV3-1 with TRBJ2-5; 10 bases map to TRBD2. J gave up 5 bases and V 2 bases, and 5 bases lay outside the gene matches. The germline gives CDR1 LGHDT, CDR2 YNNKEL (reference sequence). The length of the CDR3 is 15 residues. The CDR3 loop reads CASSQLAGVMETQYF. DNA for the CDR3: TGTGCCAGCAGCCAACTAGCGGGAGTGATGGAGACCCAGTACTTC.

This sequence joins TRBV12-3 or TRBV12-4 and TRBJ1-2, with 7 nucleotides matching TRBD1. This CDR3 region has 16 residues. Unmatched junction bases numbered 14, after V lost 2 bases and J lost 8 bases. As DNA, the CDR3 is TGTGCCAGCAGTTTAAGGGCTACGAGGGGGCGACGCGGCTACACCTTC. As protein: CASSLRATRGRRGYTF.

This clonotype was found a few times. This chain joins TRBV6-1 and TRBJ2-5; TRBD2 matches at 8 bases. The J segment lost 1 base and the V segment lost 2 bases, leaving 3 bases of the junction unmatched. Germline CDR1 reads MNHNS; CDR2 reads SASEGT. This CDR3 has 15 residues. CDR3 sequence: CASSETSGFQETQYF. CDR3 coding DNA: TGTGCCAGCAGTGAAACTAGCGGATTCCAAGAGACCCAGTACTTC.

This clonotype was detected a few times. The chain carries TRBV7-8 and TRBJ2-4; D is perhaps TRBD2 (5 bases). There are 16 residues in the CDR3. V was clipped by 2 bases and J by 5 bases, with 16 bases between them. Germline CDR1 reads SGHVS; CDR2 reads FQNEAQ. The CDR3 loop is CASSLRRTGIENIQYF. CDR3 bases: TGTGCCAGCAGCTTAAGAAGGACCGGGATTGAAAACATTCAGTACTTC.

This clonotype was picked up a small number of times. The V gene is TRBV29-1, the J gene TRBJ1-3; D not resolved. V gave up 7 bases and J gave up 0 bases, with 19 bases separating them. This CDR3 is built from 16 residues. CDR1 and CDR2 from the germline V gene are SQVTM and ANQGSEA. The CDR3, as DNA: TGCAGCGCGGCCAATCCGACTTATAGCTCTGGAAACACCATATATTTT. This sequence encodes CSAANPTYSSGNTIYF.

The chain carries TRBV5-1 and TRBJ1-2; D is undetermined. The CDR3 spans 13 residues. In germline, CDR1 is SGHRS, CDR2 YFSETQ. V lost 5 bases, J lost 8 bases, and 16 bases lay in between. Written as DNA, the CDR3 is TGCGCCAGCAGTTCTGACGGCCTCTGGGGCTACACCTTC. It specifies CASSSDGLWGYTF.